This is a list of T cell receptor beta chains from one sample in a study of beta chain features in type 1 diabetes. Sequencing used immunoSEQ multiplex PCR; TCRdb keeps in-frame clones, though not all of them. The table lists 250,000 or so clones, just over 20% of them singletons. The sample taken for sequencing was naive CD4+ T cells from blood. These receptors all come from a woman aged 40-49 years with type 1 diabetes. Each CDR3 is given with its conserved first and last residue. The D gene is left open where the match is weak. Clone size is stated in some rows and not others, as once, few, many or a class when expanded.

V gene: TRBV15; clone size: few; J gene: TRBJ2-3; D gene: .; CDR3 DNA: TGTGCCACCAGCAGAGATCGGAAGGCGGGGAATGCAGATACGCAGTATTTT; CDR3 protein: CATSRDRKAGNADTQYF
V gene: TRBV30; clone size: few; J gene: TRBJ1-1; D gene: .; CDR3 DNA: TGTGCCTGGACCTGGTCAGGGTTCGGCACTGAAGCTTTCTTT; CDR3 protein: CAWTWSGFGTEAFF
V gene: TRBV28; clone size: .; J gene: TRBJ1-4; D gene: .; CDR3 DNA: TGTGCCAGCATCGGAGCAAGAGGTGAAAAACTGTTTTTT; CDR3 protein: CASIGARGEKLFF
V gene: TRBV10-3; clone size: few; J gene: TRBJ2-1; D gene: .; CDR3 DNA: TGTGCCATCAGTGGAGCGGAGGGTTTTAACAATGAGCAGTTCTTC; CDR3 protein: CAISGAEGFNNEQFF
V gene: TRBV30; clone size: .; J gene: TRBJ1-5; D gene: .; CDR3 DNA: TGTGCCTGGACCTACGGGGGACAGCCCCAGCATTTT; CDR3 protein: CAWTYGGQPQHF
V gene: TRBV4-1; clone size: .; J gene: TRBJ2-2; D gene: TRBD2; CDR3 DNA: TGCGCCAGCAGCCAAGATCCGGGGGGCACCGGGGAGCTGTTTTTT; CDR3 protein: CASSQDPGGTGELFF
V gene: TRBV7-3; clone size: .; J gene: TRBJ2-1; D gene: TRBD2; CDR3 DNA: TGTGCCAGCAGCTTAGGCGGGAGGGCCGGGGGGAATGAGCAGTTCTTC; CDR3 protein: CASSLGGRAGGNEQFF
V gene: TRBV7-3; clone size: .; J gene: TRBJ1-6; D gene: .; CDR3 DNA: TGTGCCAGCAGCTTAGGTTTGGGGCTGAATTCACCCCTCCACTTT; CDR3 protein: CASSLGLGLNSPLHF
V gene: TRBV9; clone size: .; J gene: TRBJ2-2; D gene: .; CDR3 DNA: TGTGCCAGCAGCTTCACTACCGGGGAGCTGTTTTTT; CDR3 protein: CASSFTTGELFF
V gene: TRBV28; clone size: few; J gene: TRBJ1-2; D gene: TRBD1; CDR3 DNA: TGTGCCACCGGAACAGGGGCACCCTATGGCTACACCTTC; CDR3 protein: CATGTGAPYGYTF
V gene: TRBV28; clone size: .; J gene: TRBJ2-7; D gene: .; CDR3 DNA: TGTGCCAGCAGTCCCTCCGGGTGGTCCTACGAGCAGTACTTC; CDR3 protein: CASSPSGWSYEQYF
V gene: TRBV5-4; clone size: .; J gene: TRBJ2-5; D gene: .; CDR3 DNA: TGTGCCAGCAGCTTGGGACAGAGCCAAGAGACCCAGTACTTC; CDR3 protein: CASSLGQSQETQYF
V gene: TRBV7-3; clone size: few; J gene: TRBJ1-2; D gene: .; CDR3 DNA: TGTGCCAGCAGCCCCCTGGCGGGGGTCGACTATGGCTACACCTTC; CDR3 protein: CASSPLAGVDYGYTF
V gene: TRBV29-1; clone size: .; J gene: TRBJ2-7; D gene: .; CDR3 DNA: TGCAGCGTTGAAGATATAACGGGTCAAGGGCAGTACTTC; CDR3 protein: CSVEDITGQGQYF
V gene: TRBV9; clone size: .; J gene: TRBJ1-4; D gene: TRBD1; CDR3 DNA: TGTGCCAGCAGCCTTCGACAGGGGGAATATGAAAAACTGTTTTTT; CDR3 protein: CASSLRQGEYEKLFF
V gene: TRBV28; clone size: once; J gene: TRBJ1-2; D gene: TRBD1; CDR3 DNA: TGTGCCAGCAGCTACGGACAGGGTTATGGCTACACCTTC; CDR3 protein: CASSYGQGYGYTF
V gene: TRBV7-2; clone size: .; J gene: TRBJ2-6; D gene: TRBD2; CDR3 DNA: TGTGCCAGCAGCCCCCGGGGAGGGAGTGGGGCCAACGTCCTGACTTTC; CDR3 protein: CASSPRGGSGANVLTF
V gene: TRBV18; clone size: .; J gene: TRBJ1-1; D gene: .; CDR3 DNA: TGTGCCAGCTCTACGACAGTTCTGAACACTGAAGCTTTCTTT; CDR3 protein: CASSTTVLNTEAFF
V gene: TRBV4-1; clone size: few; J gene: TRBJ1-2; D gene: TRBD1; CDR3 DNA: TGCGCCAGCAGCCGCCAATCCGACAGGGAGGTTTTCTATGGCTACACCTTC; CDR3 protein: CASSRQSDREVFYGYTF
V gene: TRBV19; clone size: .; J gene: TRBJ1-5; D gene: TRBD1; CDR3 DNA: TGTGCCAGTAGTCTCTCCGGGACAGAAAGTCAGCCCCAGCATTTT; CDR3 protein: CASSLSGTESQPQHF
V gene: TRBV5-4; clone size: few; J gene: TRBJ2-5; D gene: TRBD2; CDR3 DNA: TGTGCCAGCAGCCCCAGCCCTAGCGGGGGGGCCGGGCAAGAGACCCAGTACTTC; CDR3 protein: CASSPSPSGGAGQETQYF
V gene: TRBV25-1; clone size: .; J gene: TRBJ2-7; D gene: TRBD2; CDR3 DNA: TGTGCCAGCAGTGTCCAGGGAGGGAACGAGCAGTACTTC; CDR3 protein: CASSVQGGNEQYF
V gene: TRBV28; clone size: few; J gene: TRBJ2-3; D gene: .; CDR3 DNA: TGTGCCAGCGCCCTCGCGCAGTCGGGGAGCACAGATACGCAGTATTTT; CDR3 protein: CASALAQSGSTDTQYF
V gene: TRBV6-6; clone size: few; J gene: TRBJ2-7; D gene: TRBD2; CDR3 DNA: TGTGCCAGCAGTTACGCTAGCGGGACTTTCTACGAGCAGTACTTC; CDR3 protein: CASSYASGTFYEQYF
V gene: TRBV6-5; clone size: .; J gene: TRBJ1-2; D gene: .; CDR3 DNA: TGTGCCAGCAGTTACTCGCGGATTTTC; CDR3 protein: CASSYSRIF
V gene: TRBV18; clone size: .; J gene: TRBJ2-1; D gene: .; CDR3 DNA: TGTGCCAGCTCACCAAGCAGGGAACGAGCCTACAATGAGCAGTTCTTC; CDR3 protein: CASSPSRERAYNEQFF
V gene: TRBV5-1; clone size: .; J gene: TRBJ2-5; D gene: TRBD2; CDR3 DNA: TGCGCCAGCAGCCCCGAGACTAGCGGGGGGAGGGAGACCCAGTACTTC; CDR3 protein: CASSPETSGGRETQYF
V gene: TRBV28; clone size: few; J gene: TRBJ2-1; D gene: TRBD2; CDR3 DNA: TGTGCCAGCATACGGGGGGGCTTTTACCATGAGCAGTTCTTC; CDR3 protein: CASIRGGFYHEQFF
V gene: TRBV6-6; clone size: few; J gene: TRBJ2-7; D gene: TRBD2; CDR3 DNA: TGTGCCAGCAGTACCGGACTAGCGGGAGAATACGAGCAGTACTTC; CDR3 protein: CASSTGLAGEYEQYF
V gene: TRBV9; clone size: few; J gene: TRBJ2-6; D gene: TRBD1; CDR3 DNA: TGTGCCAGCAGCGTAGGGGACAGGGGACGCTTCTCTGGGGCCAACGTCCTGACTTTC; CDR3 protein: CASSVGDRGRFSGANVLTF
V gene: TRBV29-1; clone size: .; J gene: TRBJ2-2; D gene: .; CDR3 DNA: TGCAGCGTTGGCAGGCAGTCGACGAACACCGGGGAGCTGTTTTTT; CDR3 protein: CSVGRQSTNTGELFF
V gene: TRBV18; clone size: .; J gene: TRBJ2-1; D gene: .; CDR3 DNA: TGTGCCAGCTCACCACCGGTGGGAGGCCTGAGCTCCTACAATGAGCAGTTCTTC; CDR3 protein: CASSPPVGGLSSYNEQFF
V gene: TRBV28; clone size: .; J gene: TRBJ2-5; D gene: TRBD1; CDR3 DNA: TGTGCCAGCAGTTCCGGACAGGGGGTGGAGACCCAGTACTTC; CDR3 protein: CASSSGQGVETQYF
V gene: TRBV10-3; clone size: few; J gene: TRBJ2-5; D gene: TRBD2; CDR3 DNA: TGTGCCATCAGTGAGTTACGGACTAGCGGGAAGGAGACCCAGTACTTC; CDR3 protein: CAISELRTSGKETQYF
V gene: TRBV9; clone size: .; J gene: TRBJ2-3; D gene: TRBD1; CDR3 DNA: TGTGCCAGCAGCGTAGGGGCGGGACAGGGGACTGATACGCAGTATTTT; CDR3 protein: CASSVGAGQGTDTQYF
V gene: TRBV28; clone size: .; J gene: TRBJ1-5; D gene: TRBD1; CDR3 DNA: TGTGCCAGCAGTTTCGGGCAGGGGGCTCAGCCCCAGCATTTT; CDR3 protein: CASSFGQGAQPQHF
V gene: TRBV29-1; clone size: few; J gene: TRBJ1-1; D gene: .; CDR3 DNA: TGCAGCGTTTACAGGTCCGAGAACACTGAAGCTTTCTTT; CDR3 protein: CSVYRSENTEAFF
V gene: TRBV18; clone size: .; J gene: TRBJ2-1; D gene: .; CDR3 DNA: TGTGCCAGCTCACCAACAGGGATCCATGAGCAGTTCTTC; CDR3 protein: CASSPTGIHEQFF
V gene: TRBV7-9; clone size: few; J gene: TRBJ1-2; D gene: .; CDR3 DNA: TGTGCCAGCAGCCAAAATACTGACTATGGCTACACCTTC; CDR3 protein: CASSQNTDYGYTF
V gene: TRBV14; clone size: few; J gene: TRBJ2-2; D gene: .; CDR3 DNA: TGTGCCAGCAGCCTTAGAGGCGGGGCGGAGCTGTTTTTT; CDR3 protein: CASSLRGGAELFF
V gene: TRBV4-1; clone size: .; J gene: TRBJ1-2; D gene: TRBD1; CDR3 DNA: TGCGCCAGCAGCCGACCCCGGGACAGAACAACGAATGAAGCTAACTATGGCTACACCTTC; CDR3 protein: CASSRPRDRTTNEANYGYTF
V gene: TRBV28; clone size: .; J gene: TRBJ2-1; D gene: TRBD1; CDR3 DNA: TGTGCCAGCAGTTTGTTTGTGAGGGGACAGGGGGAGCAGTTCTTC; CDR3 protein: CASSLFVRGQGEQFF
V gene: TRBV18; clone size: .; J gene: TRBJ1-5; D gene: TRBD1; CDR3 DNA: TGTGCCAGCTCAGCTGGACAGGTTAGCAATCAGCCCCAGCATTTT; CDR3 protein: CASSAGQVSNQPQHF
V gene: TRBV28; clone size: .; J gene: TRBJ1-2; D gene: .; CDR3 DNA: .; CDR3 protein: CASSSAPAVHGYTF
V gene: TRBV29-1; clone size: .; J gene: TRBJ1-2; D gene: TRBD1; CDR3 DNA: TGCAGCGCCGCCGGGACAGGGAACTATGGCTACACCTTC; CDR3 protein: CSAAGTGNYGYTF
V gene: TRBV5-1; clone size: few; J gene: TRBJ2-1; D gene: .; CDR3 DNA: TGCGCCAGCAGCTTGGAAGGGGGATCCTACAATGAGCAGTTCTTC; CDR3 protein: CASSLEGGSYNEQFF
V gene: TRBV19; clone size: few; J gene: TRBJ2-1; D gene: .; CDR3 DNA: TGTGCCAGTAGTCTACTAGAGGGGGGGCGTGAGGAGCAGTTCTTC; CDR3 protein: CASSLLEGGREEQFF
V gene: TRBV5-4; clone size: few; J gene: TRBJ1-2; D gene: .; CDR3 DNA: TGTGCCAGCAGCAAACAGGCCGGGACACCCAATGGCTACACCTTC; CDR3 protein: CASSKQAGTPNGYTF
V gene: TRBV5-1; clone size: .; J gene: TRBJ2-7; D gene: .; CDR3 DNA: TGCGCCAGCAGCTCCGCCGGGACAACCTACGAGCAGTACTTC; CDR3 protein: CASSSAGTTYEQYF
V gene: TRBV5-4; clone size: once; J gene: TRBJ2-3; D gene: TRBD1; CDR3 DNA: TGTGCCAGCAGCCGGGACCTCAGGGGGACAGATACGCAGTATTTT; CDR3 protein: CASSRDLRGTDTQYF
V gene: TRBV19; clone size: .; J gene: TRBJ2-3; D gene: .; CDR3 DNA: TGTGCCAGTTCGCGCGGTGGCGGGGACGGGGGAGATACGCAGTATTTT; CDR3 protein: CASSRGGGDGGDTQYF
V gene: TRBV27; clone size: few; J gene: TRBJ1-2; D gene: TRBD1; CDR3 DNA: TGTGCCAGCAGTCCCCGCCCGCCTGGACAGGGCAATGGCTACACCTTC; CDR3 protein: CASSPRPPGQGNGYTF